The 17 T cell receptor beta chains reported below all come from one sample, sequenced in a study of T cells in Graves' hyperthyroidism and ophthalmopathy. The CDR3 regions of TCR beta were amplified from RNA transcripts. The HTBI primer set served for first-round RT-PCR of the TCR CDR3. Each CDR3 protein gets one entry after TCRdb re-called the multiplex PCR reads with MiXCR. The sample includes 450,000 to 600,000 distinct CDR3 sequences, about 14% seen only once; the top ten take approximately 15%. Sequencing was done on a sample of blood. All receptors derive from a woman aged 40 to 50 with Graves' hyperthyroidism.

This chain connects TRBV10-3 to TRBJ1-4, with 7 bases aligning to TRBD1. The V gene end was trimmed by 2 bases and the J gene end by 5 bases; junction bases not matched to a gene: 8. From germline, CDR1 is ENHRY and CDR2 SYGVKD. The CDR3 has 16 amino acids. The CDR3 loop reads CAISEGMGQRNEKLFF. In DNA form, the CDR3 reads TGTGCCATCAGTGAGGGAATGGGACAGAGGAATGAAAAACTGTTTTTT.

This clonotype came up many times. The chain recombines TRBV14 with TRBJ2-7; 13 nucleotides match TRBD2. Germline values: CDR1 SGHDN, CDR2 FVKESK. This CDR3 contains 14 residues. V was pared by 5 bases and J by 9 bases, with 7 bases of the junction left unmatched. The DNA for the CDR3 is TGTGCCAGCAGCGGGACTAGCGGGAACCGGAGGCAGTACTTC. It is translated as CASSGTSGNRRQYF.

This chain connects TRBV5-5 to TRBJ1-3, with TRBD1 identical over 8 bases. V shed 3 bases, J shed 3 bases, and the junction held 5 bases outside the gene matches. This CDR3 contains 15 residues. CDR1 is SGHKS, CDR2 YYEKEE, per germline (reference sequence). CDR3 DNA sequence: TGTGCCAGCAGCTCCGACAGGGGAGATGGAAACACCATATATTTT. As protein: CASSSDRGDGNTIYF.

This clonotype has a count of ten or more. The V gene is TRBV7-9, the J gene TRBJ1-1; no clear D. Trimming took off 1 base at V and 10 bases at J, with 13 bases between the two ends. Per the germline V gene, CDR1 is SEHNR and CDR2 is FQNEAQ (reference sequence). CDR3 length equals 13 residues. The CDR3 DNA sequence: TGTGCCAGCAGCTTAGATCCGCTTTTGGGAGCTTTCTTT. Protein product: CASSLDPLLGAFF.

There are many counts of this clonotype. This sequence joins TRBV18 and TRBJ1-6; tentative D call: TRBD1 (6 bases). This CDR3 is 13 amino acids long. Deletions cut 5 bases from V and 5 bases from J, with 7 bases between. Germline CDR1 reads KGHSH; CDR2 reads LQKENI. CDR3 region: CASSRDNNSPLHF. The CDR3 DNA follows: TGTGCCAGCTCAAGGGACAATAATTCACCCCTCCACTTT.

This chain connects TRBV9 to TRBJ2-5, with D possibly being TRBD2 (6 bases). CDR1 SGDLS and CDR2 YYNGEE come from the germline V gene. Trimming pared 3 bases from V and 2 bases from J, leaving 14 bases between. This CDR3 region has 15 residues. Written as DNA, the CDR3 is TGTGCCAGCAGCGCCGGGGGAGGTTCTCAAGAGACCCAGTACTTC. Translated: CASSAGGGSQETQYF.

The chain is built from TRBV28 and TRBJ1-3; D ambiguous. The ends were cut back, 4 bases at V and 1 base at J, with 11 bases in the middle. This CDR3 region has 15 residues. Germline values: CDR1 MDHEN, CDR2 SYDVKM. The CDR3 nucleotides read TGTGCCAGCAGTTCGTACGAGGGTTCTGGAAACACCATATATTTT. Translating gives CASSSYEGSGNTIYF.

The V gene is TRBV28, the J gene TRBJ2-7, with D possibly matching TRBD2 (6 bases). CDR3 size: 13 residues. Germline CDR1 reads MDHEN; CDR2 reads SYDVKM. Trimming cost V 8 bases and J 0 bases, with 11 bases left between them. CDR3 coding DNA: TGTGCCAGCCGTCCGGGACTCTCCTACGAGCAGTACTTC. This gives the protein CASRPGLSYEQYF.

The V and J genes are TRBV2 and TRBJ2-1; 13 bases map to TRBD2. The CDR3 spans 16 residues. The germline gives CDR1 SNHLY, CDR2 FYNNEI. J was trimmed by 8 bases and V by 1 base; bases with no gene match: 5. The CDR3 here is CASSEGGLAGLYEQFF. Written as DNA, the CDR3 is TGTGCCAGCAGTGAAGGGGGACTAGCGGGATTATATGAGCAGTTCTTC.

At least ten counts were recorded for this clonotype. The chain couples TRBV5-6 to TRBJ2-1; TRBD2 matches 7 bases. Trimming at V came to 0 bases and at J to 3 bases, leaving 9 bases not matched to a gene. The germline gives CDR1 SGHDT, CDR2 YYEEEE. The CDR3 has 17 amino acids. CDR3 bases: TGTGCCAGCAGCTTGGAAATATCTAGCGGAAACTACAATGAGCAGTTCTTC. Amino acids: CASSLEISSGNYNEQFF.

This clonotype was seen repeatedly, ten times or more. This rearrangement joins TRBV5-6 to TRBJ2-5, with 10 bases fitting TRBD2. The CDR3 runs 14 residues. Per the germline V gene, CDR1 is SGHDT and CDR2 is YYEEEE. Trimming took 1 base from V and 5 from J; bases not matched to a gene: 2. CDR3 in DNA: TGTGCCAGCAGCTTGACTAGCGGGATGGAGACCCAGTACTTC. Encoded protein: CASSLTSGMETQYF.

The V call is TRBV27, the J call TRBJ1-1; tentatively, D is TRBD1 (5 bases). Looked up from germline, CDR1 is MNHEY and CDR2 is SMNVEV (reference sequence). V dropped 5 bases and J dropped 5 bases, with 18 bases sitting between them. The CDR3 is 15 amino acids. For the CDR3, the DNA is TGTGCCAGCAGTCGGGGCGGGAGATCGCGAACTGAAGCTTTCTTT. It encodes CASSRGGRSRTEAFF.

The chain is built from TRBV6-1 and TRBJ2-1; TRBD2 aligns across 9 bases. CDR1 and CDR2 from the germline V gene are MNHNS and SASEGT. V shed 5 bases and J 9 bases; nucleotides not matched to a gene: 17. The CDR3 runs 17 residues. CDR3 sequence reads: CASSSPSLAGVVGEQFF. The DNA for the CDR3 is TGTGCCAGCAGTTCGCCCTCATTAGCGGGAGTGGTAGGTGAGCAGTTCTTC.

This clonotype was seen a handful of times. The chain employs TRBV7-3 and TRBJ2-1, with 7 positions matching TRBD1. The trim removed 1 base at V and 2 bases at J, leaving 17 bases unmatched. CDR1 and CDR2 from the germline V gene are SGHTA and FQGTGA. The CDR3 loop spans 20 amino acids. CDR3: CASSLMGRGLFGETYNEQFF. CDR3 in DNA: TGTGCCAGCAGCTTAATGGGCAGGGGGTTGTTTGGGGAAACCTACAATGAGCAGTTCTTC.

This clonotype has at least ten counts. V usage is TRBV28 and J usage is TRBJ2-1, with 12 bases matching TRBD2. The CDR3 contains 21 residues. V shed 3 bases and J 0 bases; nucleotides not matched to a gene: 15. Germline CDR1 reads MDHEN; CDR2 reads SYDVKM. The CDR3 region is CASSFPGSSGRAAYSYNEQFF. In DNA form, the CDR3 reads TGTGCCAGCAGTTTTCCGGGTTCTAGCGGGAGGGCCGCCTACTCCTACAATGAGCAGTTCTTC.

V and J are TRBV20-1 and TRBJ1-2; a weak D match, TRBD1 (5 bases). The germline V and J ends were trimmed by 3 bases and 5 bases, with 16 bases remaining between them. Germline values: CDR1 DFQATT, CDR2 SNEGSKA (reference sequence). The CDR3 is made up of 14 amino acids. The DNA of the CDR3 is TGCAGTGCTAGCCTGACAGACTCATTTTATGGCTACACCTTC. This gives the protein CSASLTDSFYGYTF.

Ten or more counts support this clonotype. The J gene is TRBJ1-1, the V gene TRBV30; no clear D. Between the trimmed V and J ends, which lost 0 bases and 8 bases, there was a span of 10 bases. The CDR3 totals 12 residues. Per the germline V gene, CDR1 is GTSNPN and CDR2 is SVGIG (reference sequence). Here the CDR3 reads CAWSVALMEAFF. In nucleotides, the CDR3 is TGTGCCTGGAGTGTAGCGCTGATGGAAGCTTTCTTT.